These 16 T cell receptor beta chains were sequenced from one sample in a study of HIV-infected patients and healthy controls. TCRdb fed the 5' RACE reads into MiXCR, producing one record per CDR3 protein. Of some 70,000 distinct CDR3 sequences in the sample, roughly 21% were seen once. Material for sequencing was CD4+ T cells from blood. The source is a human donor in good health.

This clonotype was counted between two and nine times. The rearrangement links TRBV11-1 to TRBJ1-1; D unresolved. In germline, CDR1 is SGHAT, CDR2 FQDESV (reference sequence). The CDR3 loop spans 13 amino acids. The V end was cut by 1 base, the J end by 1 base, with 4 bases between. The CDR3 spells CASSLGPNTEAFF. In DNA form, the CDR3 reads TGTGCCAGCAGCTTAGGCCCGAACACTGAAGCTTTCTTT.

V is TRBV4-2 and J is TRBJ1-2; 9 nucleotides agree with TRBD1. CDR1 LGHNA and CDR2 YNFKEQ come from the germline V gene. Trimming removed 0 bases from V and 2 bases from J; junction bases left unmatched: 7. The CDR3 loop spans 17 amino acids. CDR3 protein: CASSQDFGTGKNYGYTF. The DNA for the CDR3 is TGTGCCAGCAGCCAAGATTTCGGGACAGGGAAGAACTATGGCTACACCTTC.

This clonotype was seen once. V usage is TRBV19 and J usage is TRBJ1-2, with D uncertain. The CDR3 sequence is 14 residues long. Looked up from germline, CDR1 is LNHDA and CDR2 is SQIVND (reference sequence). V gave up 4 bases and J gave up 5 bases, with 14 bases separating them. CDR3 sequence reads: CASSTPLGGYGYTF. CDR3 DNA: TGTGCCAGTAGTACGCCTCTGGGCGGTTATGGCTACACCTTC.

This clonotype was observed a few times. CDR3 amino acids: CASSYSSRGSTNEKLFF. In nucleotides, the CDR3 is TGTGCCAGCAGTTACAGTAGCAGGGGGTCAACTAATGAAAAACTGTTTTTT. The chain uses TRBV6-5 and TRBJ1-4; 7 bases are a match to TRBD1. With 2 bases clipped from V and 0 bases from J, the junction kept 6 bases outside the gene matches. The CDR3 runs 17 residues. In germline, CDR1 is MNHEY, CDR2 SVGAGI.

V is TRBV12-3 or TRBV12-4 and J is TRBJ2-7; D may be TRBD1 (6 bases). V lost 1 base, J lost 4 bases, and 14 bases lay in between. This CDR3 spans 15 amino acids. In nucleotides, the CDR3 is TGTGCCAGCAGTTTAGAATGGGACAAGCATTACGAGCAGTACTTC. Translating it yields CASSLEWDKHYEQYF.

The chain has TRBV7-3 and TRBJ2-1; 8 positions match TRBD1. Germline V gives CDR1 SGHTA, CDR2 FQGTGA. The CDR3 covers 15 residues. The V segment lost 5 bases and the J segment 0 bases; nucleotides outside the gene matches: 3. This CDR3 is CASSQGQASYNEQFF. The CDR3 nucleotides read TGTGCCAGCAGCCAGGGACAGGCCTCCTACAATGAGCAGTTCTTC.

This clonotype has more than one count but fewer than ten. The CDR3 DNA reads TGTGCCATAAACCCGGGACAGGGGGACCACAATGAGCAGTTCTTC. As protein: CAINPGQGDHNEQFF. The chain employs TRBV6-1 and TRBJ2-1; the match to TRBD1 covers 11 bases. CDR1 MNHNS and CDR2 SASEGT come from the germline V gene. V gave up 10 bases and J gave up 5 bases; unmatched junction bases: 10. CDR3 length equals 15 residues.

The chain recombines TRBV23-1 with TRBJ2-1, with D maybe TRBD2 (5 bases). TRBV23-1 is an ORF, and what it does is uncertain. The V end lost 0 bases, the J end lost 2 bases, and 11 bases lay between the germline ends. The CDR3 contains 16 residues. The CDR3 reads CASSQSGGQAYNEQFF. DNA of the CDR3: TGCGCCAGCAGTCAATCCGGAGGCCAGGCCTACAATGAGCAGTTCTTC.

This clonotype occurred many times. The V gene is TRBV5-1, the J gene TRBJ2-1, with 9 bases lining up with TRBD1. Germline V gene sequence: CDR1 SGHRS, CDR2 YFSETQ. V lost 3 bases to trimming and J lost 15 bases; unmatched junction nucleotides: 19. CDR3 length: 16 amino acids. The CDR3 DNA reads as TGCGCCAGCAGCTCATCGACGGGACAGGGCTCCACAACCCCGTTCTTC. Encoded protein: CASSSSTGQGSTTPFF.

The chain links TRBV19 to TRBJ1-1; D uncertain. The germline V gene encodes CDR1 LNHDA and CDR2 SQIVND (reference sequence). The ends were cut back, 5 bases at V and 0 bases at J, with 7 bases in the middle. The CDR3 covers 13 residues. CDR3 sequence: CASSDPVNTEAFF. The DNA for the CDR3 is TGTGCCAGTAGTGATCCAGTGAACACTGAAGCTTTCTTT.

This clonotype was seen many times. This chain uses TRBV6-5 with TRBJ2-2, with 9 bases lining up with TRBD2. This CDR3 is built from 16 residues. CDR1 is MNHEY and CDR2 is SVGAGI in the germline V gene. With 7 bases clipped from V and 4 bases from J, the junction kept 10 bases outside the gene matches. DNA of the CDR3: TGTGCCAGCACCAAAGGGCCTAGCGGGACCACCGGGGAGCTGTTTTTT. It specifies CASTKGPSGTTGELFF.

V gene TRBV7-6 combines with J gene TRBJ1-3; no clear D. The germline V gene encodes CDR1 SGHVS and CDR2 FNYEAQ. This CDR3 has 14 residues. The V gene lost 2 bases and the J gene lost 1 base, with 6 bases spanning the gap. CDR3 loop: CASSLSVSGNTIYF. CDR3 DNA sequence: TGTGCCAGCAGCTTATCGGTATCTGGAAACACCATATATTTT.

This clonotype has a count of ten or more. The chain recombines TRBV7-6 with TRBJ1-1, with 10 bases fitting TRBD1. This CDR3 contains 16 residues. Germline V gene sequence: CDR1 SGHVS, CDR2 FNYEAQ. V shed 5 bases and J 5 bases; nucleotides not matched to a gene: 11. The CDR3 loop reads CASSLSGTGASTEAFF. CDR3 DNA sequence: TGTGCCAGCAGCCTCTCCGGGACAGGGGCTTCGACTGAAGCTTTCTTT.

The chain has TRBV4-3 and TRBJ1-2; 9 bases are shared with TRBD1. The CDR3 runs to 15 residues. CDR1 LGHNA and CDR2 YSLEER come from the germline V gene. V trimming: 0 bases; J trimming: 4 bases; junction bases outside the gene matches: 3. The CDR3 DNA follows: TGCGCCAGCAGCCAAGAGAGGACAGGGGCCTATGGCTACACCTTC. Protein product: CASSQERTGAYGYTF.

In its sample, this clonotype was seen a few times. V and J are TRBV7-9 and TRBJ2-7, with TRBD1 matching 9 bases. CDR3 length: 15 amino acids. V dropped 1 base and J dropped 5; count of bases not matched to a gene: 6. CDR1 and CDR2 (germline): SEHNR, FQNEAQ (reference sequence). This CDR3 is CASSLVRGQGHEQYF. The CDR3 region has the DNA TGTGCCAGCAGCTTAGTGAGGGGACAGGGCCACGAGCAGTACTTC.

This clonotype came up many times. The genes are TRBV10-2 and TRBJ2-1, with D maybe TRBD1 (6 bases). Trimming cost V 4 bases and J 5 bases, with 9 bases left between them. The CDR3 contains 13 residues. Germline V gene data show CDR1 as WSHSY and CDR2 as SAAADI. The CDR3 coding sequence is TGCGCCAGCAGTGGACAGGTCCACAATGAGCAGTTCTTC. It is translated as CASSGQVHNEQFF.